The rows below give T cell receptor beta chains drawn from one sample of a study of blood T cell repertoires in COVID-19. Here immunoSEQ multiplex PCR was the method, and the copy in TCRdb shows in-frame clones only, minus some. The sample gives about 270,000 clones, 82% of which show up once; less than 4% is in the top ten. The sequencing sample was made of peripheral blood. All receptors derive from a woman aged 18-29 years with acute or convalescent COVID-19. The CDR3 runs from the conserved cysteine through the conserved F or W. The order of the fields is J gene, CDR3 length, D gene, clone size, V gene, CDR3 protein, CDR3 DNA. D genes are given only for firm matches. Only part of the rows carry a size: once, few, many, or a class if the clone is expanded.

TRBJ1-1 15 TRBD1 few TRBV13 CASSSSWTGNTEAFF TGTGCCAGCAGCTCTAGTTGGACAGGGAACACTGAAGCTTTCTTT
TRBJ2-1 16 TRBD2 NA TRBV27 CASSLWEPGLVAEQFF TGTGCCAGCAGTTTGTGGGAACCGGGACTAGTGGCTGAGCAGTTCTTC
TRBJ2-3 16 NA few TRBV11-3 CASSLGLESSTDTQYF TGTGCCAGCAGCCTAGGTTTGGAGTCTAGCACAGATACGCAGTATTTT
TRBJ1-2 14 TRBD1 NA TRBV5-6 CASSLRGQFYGYTF TGTGCCAGCAGCCTGAGGGGACAGTTCTATGGCTACACCTTC
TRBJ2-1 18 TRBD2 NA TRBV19 CASTPGLAGGGAGNEQFF TGTGCCAGTACACCGGGACTAGCGGGAGGTGGTGCGGGCAATGAGCAGTTCTTC
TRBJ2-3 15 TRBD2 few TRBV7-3 CASSTGLAFTDTQYF TGTGCCAGCAGCACGGGACTAGCGTTCACAGATACGCAGTATTTT
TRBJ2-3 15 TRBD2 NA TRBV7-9 CASTGLAGNLDTQYF TGTGCCAGCACAGGACTAGCGGGAAATCTAGATACGCAGTATTTT
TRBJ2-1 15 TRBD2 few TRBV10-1 CATGEAGGQDNEQFF TGCGCCACCGGAGAAGCGGGAGGCCAGGACAATGAGCAGTTCTTC
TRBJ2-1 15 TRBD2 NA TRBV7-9 CASSKGTSGNNEQFF TGTGCCAGCAGCAAAGGGACTAGCGGGAACAATGAGCAGTTCTTC
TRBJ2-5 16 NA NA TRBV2 CASWKRDTGYQETQYF TGTGCCAGCTGGAAACGGGACACCGGATACCAAGAGACCCAGTACTTC
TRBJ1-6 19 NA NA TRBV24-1 CATSDFRGRWVVYNSPLHF TGTGCCACCAGTGATTTTAGGGGTAGGTGGGTAGTATATAATTCACCCCTCCACTTT
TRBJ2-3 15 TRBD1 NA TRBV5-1 CASSLVGQGADTQYF TGCGCCAGCAGCTTGGTGGGACAGGGGGCAGATACGCAGTATTTT
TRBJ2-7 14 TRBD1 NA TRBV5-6 CASSTPGQGVEQYF TGTGCCAGCAGCACACCGGGACAGGGAGTCGAGCAGTACTTC
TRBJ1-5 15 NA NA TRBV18 CASSPQKGSNQPQHF TGTGCCAGCTCACCACAGAAGGGGAGCAATCAGCCCCAGCATTTT
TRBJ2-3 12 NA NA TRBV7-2 CASSLYTDTQYF TGTGCCAGCAGCTTATACACAGATACGCAGTATTTT
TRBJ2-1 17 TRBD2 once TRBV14 CASSKRAGFSSYNEQFF TGTGCCAGCAGCAAGAGAGCGGGGTTCAGCTCCTACAATGAGCAGTTCTTC
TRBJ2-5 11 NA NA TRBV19 CASSKGEAQYF TGTGCCAGTAGTAAAGGGGAAGCCCAGTACTTC
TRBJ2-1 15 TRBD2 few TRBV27 CASRPGTSGYNEQFF TGTGCCAGCAGGCCCGGGACTAGCGGATACAATGAGCAGTTCTTC
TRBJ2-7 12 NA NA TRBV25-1 CASSEFAHEQYF TGTGCCAGCAGTGAATTCGCGCACGAGCAGTACTTC
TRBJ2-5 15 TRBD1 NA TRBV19 CASSLRTGMEETQYF TGTGCCAGTAGTCTACGGACAGGGATGGAGGAGACCCAGTACTTC
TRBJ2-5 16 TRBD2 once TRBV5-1 CASSLAAGGPWETQYF TGCGCCAGCAGCTTGGCCGCGGGAGGGCCCTGGGAGACCCAGTACTTC
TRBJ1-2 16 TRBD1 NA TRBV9 CASSASLTGDTYGYTF TGTGCCAGCAGCGCCTCTCTGACAGGGGACACCTATGGCTACACCTTC
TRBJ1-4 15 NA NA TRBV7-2 CASSKQQGTGEKLFF TGTGCCAGCAGTAAACAACAGGGTACTGGGGAAAAACTGTTTTTT
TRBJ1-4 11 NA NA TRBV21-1 CASSKVEIPFF TGTGCCAGCAGCAAAGTAGAGATTCCGTTTTTT
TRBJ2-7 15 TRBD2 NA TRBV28 CASSSGGPPSYEQYF TGTGCCAGCAGTTCGGGAGGACCTCCCTCCTACGAGCAGTACTTC
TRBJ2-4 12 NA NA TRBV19 CASSIGQNIQYF TGTGCCAGTAGTATAGGGCAAAACATTCAGTACTTC
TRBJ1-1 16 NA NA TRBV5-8 CASSLGFGGVNTEAFF TGTGCCAGCAGCTTGGGATTCGGAGGGGTCAACACTGAAGCTTTCTTT